This record covers a single TCR beta chain. The data originate from a study of blood T cell repertoires in COVID-19. Study-level background: Some COVID-19 samples were acute and others convalescent; all came from the United States, Italy and Spain.

Individuals aged about 18 to 95 years were recruited from 24 US areas. Cohorts were determined from participant-reported clinical history. The V and J ends lost 2 bases and 6 bases, in that order; junction bases with no gene match: 4. The CDR3 has 15 residues. In germline, CDR1 is SGDLS, CDR2 YYNGEE. In the original workflow: Counts of nucleated cells, estimated from reference gene primer amplification, were obtained. The table came from immunoSEQ multiplex PCR; TCRdb's copy has only in-frame clones and leaves some out. D and trimming were read from the DNA, whereas the V and J calls and clone size are those reported in that table. The table records roughly 430,000 clones, 70% to 90% of them present only once.

The sequence was collected from a woman between 35 and 50 years old with acute COVID-19. Sequencing used PBMCs or T cells enriched from blood (not recorded which). The chain has TRBV9 and TRBJ2-3; TRBD2 agrees at 12 bases. In DNA form, the CDR3 reads TGTGCCAGCAGCGTCACTAGCGGGGGGTGGGATACGCAGTATTTT. Protein sequence: CASSVTSGGWDTQYF.